This T cell receptor beta chain was sequenced during a study of blood T cell repertoires in COVID-19. Some clones are missing from TCRdb's copy, which holds only in-frame ones; the method was immunoSEQ multiplex PCR. The sample includes roughly 62,000 clones, just under 95% of them seen just once. V shed 4 bases and J 4 bases; nucleotides not matched to a gene: 4. The germline V gene has CDR1 SGHKS and CDR2 YYEKEE (reference sequence). The CDR3 runs 15 residues. The TCR comes from a human donor in a cohort sampled during active COVID-19. Sequencing was performed on peripheral blood. V usage is TRBV5-5 and J usage is TRBJ2-2; 10 nucleotides line up with TRBD2. The CDR3 nucleotides read TGTGCCAGCAGCAAACCTAGCGGGAGCACCGGGGAGCTGTTTTTT. This sequence encodes CASSKPSGSTGELFF.